This T cell receptor (beta chain) stems from a study of type 1 and type 2 diabetes patients (dated by TCRdb to 2016 to 2017). With regard to the full study: About 10 type 1 diabetes patients, four type 2 diabetes patients and about 6 nondiabetic controls, all recruited in China, made up the cohort. Across the study, CD4+ and CD8+ T cells were positively selected from PBMCs using CD4 or CD8 MicroBeads on MACS columns. The whole study generated about 20 million paired-end reads. TCRbeta repertoires were profiled by high-throughput sequencing in the study to compare type 1 diabetes, type 2 diabetes and nondiabetic individuals. Type 2 diabetes patients were used as a disease comparison group for the type 1 diabetes patients. Comparing approximately 19-cycle and approximately 23-cycle amplification showed similar V gene usage, suggesting similar primer efficiencies and random PCR bias. Paired-end sequencing of TCRbeta libraries was performed on Illumina HiSeq 2000 or MiSeq instruments.

The sequencing machine was an Illumina MiSeq. TCRbeta CDR3 amplification used genomic DNA from the sorted T cell subsets as template. The TCRbeta CDR3 region was amplified by multiplex PCR using 30 forward and 13 reverse primers. PCR products were purified with AMPure XP beads, then indices and adaptors were added in a second roughly 25-cycle PCR. Before sequencing, the QIAquick Gel Extraction Kit was used to gel-purify the libraries. The authors processed their data as follows. Paired-end reads were merged using FLASH and were aligned with IgBLAST to IMGT V, D and J germline references. Reads with below 70% alignment identity to germline references were discarded, and some 12 million reads were retained study-wide. CDR3 boundaries, reading frame and productivity were assigned according to IMGT definitions. A highly-expanded clone was defined as any clone making up 1% or more of reads, and normalized Shannon entropy served as the measure of diversity. Unpaired two-tailed t-tests were used to test group differences in Shannon entropy. TCRdb trimmed public reads at Q25 via fastp, called clones via MiXCR and kept in-frame beta chains. When rows share a CDR3 protein, they turn into one entry using the most common DNA and genes. It is TCRdb's table, rather than the study itself, that gives the V and J calls and clone size. The sample data list 250,000 to 300,000 distinct CDR3 sequences, and more than 40% of these were observed just once. The biggest ten clones account for around 13% of the sample.

Standard classification criteria for type 1 or type 2 diabetes were met by all diabetic patients, and glucose and C-peptide were assessed by WHO-recommended methods. Donors with other autoimmune diseases or infections within the previous four weeks were excluded from participation. Around 10 milliliters of peripheral blood were drawn from each participant. PBMCs were isolated with LymphoPrep density separation. In its sample, this clonotype was seen a few times. The clone's antigen remains unknown. No base-level quality is on record; no much larger clone is a single base apart. After removal of 3 bases from V and 4 bases from J, the junction retains 10 bases not matched to a gene. Inclusive of the bounding cysteine and phenylalanine, the CDR3 is 15 residues long. Only CDR3 DNA remains: 45 bases, in frame from the first base. CDR1 and CDR2, looked up from the germline V gene (reference sequence), are DFQATT and SNEGSKA.

Beyond this particular receptor, the publication reports: Type 2 diabetes repertoires showed high diversity, significantly greater than type 1 diabetes repertoires in both CD4+ and CD8+ T cells. Since just a limited number of T2D and control samples were sequenced, some T1D-only HECs might also appear in more T2D or control samples. The study groups were not matched for age and gender, which could possibly have biased interpretation. Only a few highly-expanded CD4+ clones (median one) were found in type 2 diabetes patients, and these clones made up a median around 4.1% of reads. V and J gene usage patterns of type 2 diabetes and control samples were highly correlated, averaging approximately 0.97 between samples.

Recombination connected TRBV20-1 to TRBJ1-1; 8 junctional bases match TRBD1. Sequenced sample: peripheral blood mononuclear cells (PBMCs). The sequence derives from a man between 18 and 35 years old with type 2 diabetes. The DNA reads TGCAGTGCTAGGCCTCGGGGGGACAGGCTCACTGAAGCTTTCTTT. This translates into CSARPRGDRLTEAFF.